This T cell receptor beta chain is drawn from a study of blood T cells in healthy people across ages. Study-wide results and caveats: Age advanced and TCR beta diversity per million T cells fell, roughly linearly. When set beside aged donors, long-lived donors presented more naive CD4+ cells and higher diversity.

From germline, CDR1 is GTSNPN and CDR2 SVGIG (reference sequence). This CDR3 is 14 amino acids long. The germline V and J ends were trimmed by 3 bases and 5 bases, with 14 bases remaining between them. This clonotype was seen many times. Its antigen is not known. About 10 milliliters of peripheral blood were drawn from each donor into EDTA-treated tubes. Together with a sample-barcoded 5' primer, a J-beta primer mix was included in a second PCR lasting about 7 to 12 cycles. One entry per CDR3 protein, called by TCRdb with MiXCR from the 5' RACE reads. Seen here are about 640,000 distinct CDR3 sequences, 25% to 30% observed once, and the top ten hold 15% to 18%.

Sequenced material: blood. This chain uses TRBV30 with TRBJ1-5; tentative D call: TRBD1 (5 bases). This receptor was obtained from a woman over 75 in good health. CDR3 amino acids: CAWSLWGEHQPQHF. The CDR3 region has the DNA TGTGCCTGGAGCCTCTGGGGGGAGCATCAGCCCCAGCATTTT.